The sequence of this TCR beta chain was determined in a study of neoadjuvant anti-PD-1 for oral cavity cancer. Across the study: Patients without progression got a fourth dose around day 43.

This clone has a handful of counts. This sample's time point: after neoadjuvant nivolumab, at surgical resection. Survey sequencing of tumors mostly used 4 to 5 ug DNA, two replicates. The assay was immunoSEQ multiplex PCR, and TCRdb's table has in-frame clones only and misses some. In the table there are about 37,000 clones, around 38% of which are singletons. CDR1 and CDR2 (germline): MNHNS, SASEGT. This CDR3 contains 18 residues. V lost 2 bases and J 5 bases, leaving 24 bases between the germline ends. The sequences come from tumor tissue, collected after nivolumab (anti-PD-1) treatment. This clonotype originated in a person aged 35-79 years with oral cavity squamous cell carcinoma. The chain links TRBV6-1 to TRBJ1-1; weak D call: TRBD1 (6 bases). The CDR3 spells CASSELTAGTTTGTEAFF. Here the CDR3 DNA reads TGTGCCAGCAGTGAATTGACGGCAGGGACAACTACGGGGACTGAAGCTTTCTTT.